The 26 T cell receptor beta chains reported below all come from one sample, sequenced in a study of cytomegalovirus exposure and HLA in healthy donors. The PCR had 60 Vbeta and 13 Jbeta primers. Profiled with immunoSEQ multiplex PCR; TCRdb holds only in-frame clones, not every one. The data contain under 75,000 clones, 65% to 80% of them seen just once; the ten biggest clones take up roughly 17%. The sequenced material came from PBMCs. The receptors were sampled from a man aged 35 to 55 in good health and CMV-seropositive.

The genes are TRBV21-1 and TRBJ2-5; the table's D call, TRBD1, has no DNA check behind it. TRBV21-1 is annotated as a pseudogene. The CDR3 totals 18 residues. CDR3 loop: CASSKEIRDRAGEETQYF. The CDR3 DNA is TGTGCCAGCAGCAAAGAAATCCGGGACAGGGCTGGGGAAGAGACCCAGTACTTC.

This clone was seen more than once but under ten times. The chain joins TRBV30 to TRBJ1-3; D unresolved. Germline CDR1 and CDR2: GTSNPN and SVGIG (reference sequence). The CDR3 consists of 11 residues. V was clipped by 0 bases and J by 9 bases, with 6 bases between them. The CDR3 coding sequence is TGTGCCTGGAGTGTACGGGGCACCATATATTTT. This codes for CAWSVRGTIYF.

The V gene is TRBV23-1, the J gene TRBJ2-7; the D is unclear. TRBV23-1 is an ORF, and what it does is uncertain. This CDR3 comprises 12 residues. Trimming removed 8 bases at V and 3 bases at J, with 11 bases between. The CDR3 loop reads CASAGAFYEQYF. The CDR3 nucleotides read TGCGCCAGCGCCGGAGCGTTCTACGAGCAGTACTTC.

In its sample, this clone was seen a few times. The V gene is TRBV29-1, the J gene TRBJ2-3; 7 bases are a match to TRBD2. The CDR3 is made up of 13 amino acids. V was clipped by 6 bases and J by 1 base; unmatched bases: 4. The germline V gene encodes CDR1 SQVTM and CDR2 ANQGSEA. The CDR3 DNA reads as TGCAGCGTAGGACTAGTCGGCACAGATACGCAGTATTTT. It codes for CSVGLVGTDTQYF.

The chain links TRBV7-2 to TRBJ2-7; 8 bases match TRBD1. The CDR3 is 14 amino acids. After removal of 5 bases from V and 0 bases from J, the junction contained 3 bases not matched to a gene. Germline V gives CDR1 SGHTA, CDR2 FQGNSA. The CDR3 DNA reads as TGTGCCAGCAGCAGGGACAGGAGCTCCTACGAGCAGTACTTC. This gives the protein CASSRDRSSYEQYF.

The chain is built from TRBV4-3 and TRBJ2-1; 12 nucleotides align to TRBD2. The CDR3 loop spans 17 amino acids. Germline loops: CDR1 LGHNA, CDR2 YSLEER. The V and J ends lost 0 bases and 6 bases, in that order; junction bases with no gene match: 6. CDR3 loop: CASSQDRTSGNLNEQFF. The CDR3 region has the DNA TGCGCCAGCAGCCAAGATAGGACTAGCGGGAACCTCAATGAGCAGTTCTTC.

The sample holds a few counts of this clone. The J gene is TRBJ2-2, the V gene TRBV21-1; the table's D call TRBD2 went unverified against the DNA. TRBV21-1 is a pseudogene locus. There are 18 residues in the CDR3. The CDR3 loop is CASSGTSGGDLNTGELFF. The CDR3 bases are TGTGCCAGCAGCGGGACCTCTGGGGGGGACCTGAACACCGGGGAGCTGTTTTTT.

The sample holds one count of this clone. The chain carries TRBV27 and TRBJ2-6; D call uncertain. V gave up 4 bases and J gave up 0 bases, with 4 bases separating them. Germline V CDR1 and CDR2: MNHEY, SMNVEV (reference sequence). CDR3 length: 14 residues. CDR3 protein: CASSSISGANVLTF. CDR3 bases: TGTGCCAGCAGTTCAATCTCTGGGGCCAACGTCCTGACTTTC.

To note about this clone: Other DNA variants within this sample encode the same CDR3. The chain combines TRBV18 with TRBJ1-1; D perhaps matches TRBD1 (6 bases). Germline values: CDR1 KGHSH, CDR2 LQKENI. The germline V and J ends were trimmed by 6 bases and 1 base, with 12 bases remaining between them. The CDR3 has 14 amino acids. The CDR3 DNA reads as TGTGCCAGCTCGCCGGACAGACAGAACACTGAAGCTTTCTTT. The encoded protein is CASSPDRQNTEAFF.

This clone has just a few counts. V usage is TRBV29-1 and J usage is TRBJ2-2, with D perhaps TRBD2 (5 bases). CDR3 length: 14 residues. CDR1 and CDR2 (germline): SQVTM, ANQGSEA. The V gene lost 7 bases and the J gene lost 2 bases, with 14 bases spanning the gap. The CDR3 loop is CSAEGGSNTGELFF. The CDR3 DNA reads TGCAGCGCCGAGGGTGGAAGTAACACCGGGGAGCTGTTTTTT.

The J gene is TRBJ2-1, the V gene TRBV7-2, with 8 bases that match TRBD1. The germline gives CDR1 SGHTA, CDR2 FQGNSA. The CDR3 consists of 15 residues. Trimming took 1 base from V and 12 from J; bases not matched to a gene: 11. CDR3 DNA sequence: TGTGCCAGCAGCTTAGTGTTCGGACAGGGAGTACGGCAGTTCTTC. This gives the protein CASSLVFGQGVRQFF.

As regards this clone: The germline gene is not matched at one end of the junction; a read error may be the cause. The chain couples TRBV7-9 to TRBJ2-7, with TRBD2 matching over 7 bases. The CDR3 extends over 12 amino acids. Germline V CDR1 and CDR2: SEHNR, FQNEAQ (reference sequence). CDR3: CSSSLAAGERYF. CDR3 in DNA: TGTTCCAGCAGCTTAGCGGCGGGAGAGAGGTACTTC.

The chain carries TRBV11-2 and TRBJ2-2, with D possibly matching TRBD1 (5 bases). Trimming took 2 bases from V and 0 from J, leaving 13 bases between them. The V gene's germline CDR1 is SGHAT and CDR2 FQNNGV. The CDR3 is 17 residues long. The CDR3 sequence is CASSLQGIGANTGELFF. The CDR3 bases are TGTGCCAGCAGCTTACAGGGAATCGGCGCGAACACCGGGGAGCTGTTTTTT.

This clone appeared a few times. One end of the junction varies from germline; a read error may be responsible. The chain employs TRBV7-9 and TRBJ1-5; tentative D call: TRBD1 (6 bases). The CDR3 sequence is 19 residues long. CDR1 and CDR2 (germline): SEHNR, FQNEAQ (reference sequence). The CDR3 nucleotides are TGCGCCAGCAGCCAAGGGTGGGGGGGGCCCTTGAGTAGCAGTCAGCCCCAGCATTTT. Its protein product is CASSQGWGGPLSSSQPQHF.

This clone has more than one count but fewer than ten. This chain joins TRBV11-2 and TRBJ2-3, with D hard to call. Germline CDR1 is SGHAT and CDR2 is FQNNGV. Trimming removed 5 bases at V and 5 bases at J, with 14 bases between. CDR3 length: 14 residues. CDR3 nucleotides: TGTGCCAGCAGCGTGTCTCACGGCGGAGATACGCAGTATTTT. Its translation: CASSVSHGGDTQYF.

J is TRBJ1-6 and V is TRBV5-5; tentative D call: TRBD1 (6 bases). The CDR3 contains 14 residues. Per germline, CDR1 SGHKS and CDR2 YYEKEE (reference sequence). Trimming shortened V by 4 bases and J by 7 bases, and 12 bases separated the two germline ends. The CDR3 DNA reads as TGTGCCAGCAGCGGAGGACAGCCCAATTCACCCCTCCACTTT. This encodes CASSGGQPNSPLHF.

This clone turned up a few times. V gene TRBV7-8 combines with J gene TRBJ2-1, with 13 bases matching TRBD2. The trim removed 5 bases at V and 0 bases at J, leaving 10 bases unmatched. Germline V gene lookup returns CDR1 SGHVS and CDR2 FQNEAQ. The CDR3 covers 19 residues. The CDR3 DNA is TGTGCCAGCAGCGCAACGACTAGCGGGGGGTGGGGCTCCTACAATGAGCAGTTCTTC. Its translation: CASSATTSGGWGSYNEQFF.

A word on this clone: The junction differs from germline at one of its ends, possibly a read error. The J gene is TRBJ2-7, the V gene TRBV28, with 15 nucleotides matching TRBD2. Germline V CDR1 and CDR2: MDHEN, SYDVKM. The CDR3 contains 18 residues. The CDR3 protein is CASSFPGLAGGLGYEQYF. The CDR3 region has the DNA TGTGCCAGCAGTTTCCCGGGACTAGCGGGAGGACTCGGCTACGAGCAGTATTTC.

Turning to this clone: An end of the junction does not agree with germline; a read error may underlie this. Here the CDR3 DNA reads TGTTCCAGCAGCTCGTTAGGGACAAGAATCTACGAGCAGTACTTC. Encoded protein: CSSSSLGTRIYEQYF. The chain carries TRBV7-9 and TRBJ2-7, with D maybe TRBD1 (6 bases). Germline V lookup: CDR1 SEHNR, CDR2 FQNEAQ (reference sequence). The CDR3 is 15 amino acids.

This chain uses TRBV4-2 with TRBJ2-4; TRBD1 matches 9 bases. From germline, CDR1 is LGHNA and CDR2 YNFKEQ. The CDR3 has 15 amino acids. The J segment lost 7 bases and the V segment lost 4 bases, leaving 8 bases of the junction unmatched. The CDR3 DNA is TGTGCCAGCAGCCCTTCGAAGGACAGGGGCAACATTCAGTACTTC. Its protein product is CASSPSKDRGNIQYF.

This rearrangement joins TRBV2 to TRBJ2-2, with 8 positions matching TRBD1. The V segment lost 6 bases and the J segment 4 bases; nucleotides outside the gene matches: 10. This CDR3 spans 16 amino acids. Germline values: CDR1 SNHLY, CDR2 FYNNEI. CDR3 nucleotides: TGTGCCAGCAGCTTAAAAGGACAGGGAATCACCGGGGAGCTGTTTTTT. Protein sequence: CASSLKGQGITGELFF.

The genes are TRBV6-7 and TRBJ2-7; TRBD2 might be the D (5 bases). TRBV6-7 is filed as an ORF, its function uncertain. V lost 10 bases to trimming and J lost 2 bases, with 33 bases between them. The CDR3 extends over 19 amino acids. The CDR3 is CATPGIPQHPETIAYEQYF. The CDR3 DNA follows: TGTGCCACCCCTGGGATCCCCCAGCACCCGGAGACTATTGCCTACGAGCAGTACTTC.

The chain is built from TRBV10-3 and TRBJ1-2, with a tentative D call TRBD1 (5 bases). Trimming pared 4 bases from V and 2 bases from J, leaving 23 bases between. Germline assignment: CDR1 ENHRY and CDR2 SYGVKD. The CDR3 length is 18 residues. This CDR3 is CAISVRRTTLSPNYGYTF. The CDR3 DNA reads TGTGCCATCAGTGTGCGCCGGACAACCCTCTCGCCCAACTATGGCTACACCTTC.

The J gene is TRBJ1-2, the V gene TRBV19; maybe TRBD1 (6 bases). CDR1 LNHDA and CDR2 SQIVND come from the germline V gene (reference sequence). This CDR3 is 12 amino acids long. V was trimmed by 2 bases and J by 8 bases, leaving 9 bases between them. The CDR3 protein is CASSIRGSGYTF. The CDR3 nucleotides read TGTGCCAGTAGTATAAGGGGGTCCGGCTACACCTTC.

The gene calls are TRBV6-1 and TRBJ2-4; D is ambiguous. CDR3 size: 13 residues. Germline-derived CDR1 and CDR2 are MNHNS and SASEGT. Trimming took 6 bases from V and 6 from J, leaving 12 bases between them. CDR3 residues: CASRTTGVNIQYF. CDR3 sequence (DNA): TGTGCCAGCAGAACCACTGGAGTAAACATTCAGTACTTC.

The CDR3 protein is CATRASGGETQYF. The CDR3 bases are TGTGCCACCCGGGCTAGCGGGGGGGAAACGCAGTATTTT. J is TRBJ2-3 and V is TRBV25-1, with 12 bases lining up with TRBD2. This CDR3 spans 13 amino acids. Trimming cost V 10 bases and J 9 bases; bases outside gene matches: 8. Germline CDR1 and CDR2: MGHDK and SYGVNS.